The sequence of this T cell receptor (beta chain) was determined in a study of STAT3 mutations in large granular lymphocyte leukemia. Across the study: Roughly half the longitudinally sequenced T-LGLL patients had canonical STAT3 mutations. Study-wide results and limits: Every T-LGLL patient had at least one immunodominant TCRbeta clonotype. All newly emerging clones after therapy were STAT3 wild type. In some patients, a small highly pathogenic clone possibly went undetected.

Worth noting for this clone: The target antigen is unknown.

Germline CDR1 MNHEY, CDR2 SMNVEV (reference sequence). Trimming shortened V by 5 bases and J by 3 bases, and 11 bases separated the two germline ends. The CDR3 has 13 amino acids. Some 38,000 productive templates were obtained per sample on average. TCRdb's copy holds only in-frame clones and misses some; the assay was immunoSEQ multiplex PCR. The sample lists over 5,000 clones; roughly 73% were seen once. Sequenced: peripheral blood mononuclear cells. The TCR originated in a man aged 35-49 years with T-cell large granular lymphocyte leukemia. Some clones in this sample may be carry-over from other donors' samples. The chain links TRBV27 to TRBJ2-7, with no clear D. The CDR3 spells CASSIRAGYEQYF. Written as DNA, the CDR3 is TGTGCCAGCAGTATCCGAGCAGGCTACGAGCAGTACTTC.